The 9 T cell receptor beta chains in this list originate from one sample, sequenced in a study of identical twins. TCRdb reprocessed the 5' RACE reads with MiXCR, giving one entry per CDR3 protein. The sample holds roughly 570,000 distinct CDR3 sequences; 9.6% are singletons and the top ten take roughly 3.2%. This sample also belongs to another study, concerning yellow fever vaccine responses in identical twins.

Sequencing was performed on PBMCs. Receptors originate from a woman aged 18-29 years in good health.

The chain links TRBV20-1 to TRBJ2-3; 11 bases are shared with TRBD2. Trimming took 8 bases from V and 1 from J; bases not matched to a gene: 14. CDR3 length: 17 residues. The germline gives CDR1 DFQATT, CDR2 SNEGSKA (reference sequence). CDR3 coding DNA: TGCAGTAAGCAAATTAGCGGGAGGGCCTACGGCACAGATACGCAGTATTTT. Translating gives CSKQISGRAYGTDTQYF.

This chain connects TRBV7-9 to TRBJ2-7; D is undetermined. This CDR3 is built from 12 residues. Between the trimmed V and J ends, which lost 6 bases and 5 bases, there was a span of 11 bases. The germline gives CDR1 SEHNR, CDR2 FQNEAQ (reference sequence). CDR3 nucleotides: TGTGCCAGCAGTTTACAACGGGACGAGCAGTACTTC. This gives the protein CASSLQRDEQYF.

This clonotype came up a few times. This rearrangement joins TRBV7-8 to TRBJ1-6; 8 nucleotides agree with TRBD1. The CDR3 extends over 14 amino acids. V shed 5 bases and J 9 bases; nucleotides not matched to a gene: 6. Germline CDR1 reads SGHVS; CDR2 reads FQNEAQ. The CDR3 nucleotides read TGTGCCAGCAGCCCTAGGACAGGGCCTTCACCCCTCCACTTT. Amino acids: CASSPRTGPSPLHF.

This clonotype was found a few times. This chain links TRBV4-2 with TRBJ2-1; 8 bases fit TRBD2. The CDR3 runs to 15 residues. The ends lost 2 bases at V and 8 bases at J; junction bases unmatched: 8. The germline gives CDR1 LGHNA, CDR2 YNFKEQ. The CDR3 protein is CASSQSAGRADEQFF. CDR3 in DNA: TGTGCCAGCAGCCAATCCGCCGGGAGGGCGGATGAGCAGTTCTTC.

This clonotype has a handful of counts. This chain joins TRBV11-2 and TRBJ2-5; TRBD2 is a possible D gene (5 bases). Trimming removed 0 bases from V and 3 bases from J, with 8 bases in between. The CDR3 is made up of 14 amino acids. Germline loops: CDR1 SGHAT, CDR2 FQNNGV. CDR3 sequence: CASSLELGEETQYF. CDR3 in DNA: TGTGCCAGCAGCTTAGAATTGGGAGAAGAGACCCAGTACTTC.

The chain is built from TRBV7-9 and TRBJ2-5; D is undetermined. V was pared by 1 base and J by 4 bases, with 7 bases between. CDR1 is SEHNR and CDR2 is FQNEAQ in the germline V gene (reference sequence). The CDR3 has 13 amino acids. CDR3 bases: TGTGCCAGCAGCTTAGTTGGTCTAGAGACCCAGTACTTC. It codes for CASSLVGLETQYF.

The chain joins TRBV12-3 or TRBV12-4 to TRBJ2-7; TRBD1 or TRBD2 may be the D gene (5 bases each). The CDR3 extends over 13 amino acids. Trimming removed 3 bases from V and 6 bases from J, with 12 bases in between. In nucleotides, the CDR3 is TGTGCCAGCAGTTTTCAGGGTGGAGGCGAGCAGTACTTC. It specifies CASSFQGGGEQYF.

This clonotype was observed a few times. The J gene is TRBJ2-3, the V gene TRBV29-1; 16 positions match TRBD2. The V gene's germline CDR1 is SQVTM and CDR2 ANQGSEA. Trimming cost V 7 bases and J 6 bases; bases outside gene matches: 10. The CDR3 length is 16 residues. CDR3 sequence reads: CSGTGTSGRAPDTQYF. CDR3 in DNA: TGCAGCGGCACCGGGACTAGCGGGAGGGCCCCCGATACGCAGTATTTT.

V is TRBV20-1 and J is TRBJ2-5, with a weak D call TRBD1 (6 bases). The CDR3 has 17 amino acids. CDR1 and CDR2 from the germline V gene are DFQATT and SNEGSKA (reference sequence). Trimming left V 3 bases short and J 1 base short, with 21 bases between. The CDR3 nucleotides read TGCAGTGCTAGGCCGATGGGAACAGGGACCCGCCAAGAGACCCAGTACTTC. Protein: CSARPMGTGTRQETQYF.